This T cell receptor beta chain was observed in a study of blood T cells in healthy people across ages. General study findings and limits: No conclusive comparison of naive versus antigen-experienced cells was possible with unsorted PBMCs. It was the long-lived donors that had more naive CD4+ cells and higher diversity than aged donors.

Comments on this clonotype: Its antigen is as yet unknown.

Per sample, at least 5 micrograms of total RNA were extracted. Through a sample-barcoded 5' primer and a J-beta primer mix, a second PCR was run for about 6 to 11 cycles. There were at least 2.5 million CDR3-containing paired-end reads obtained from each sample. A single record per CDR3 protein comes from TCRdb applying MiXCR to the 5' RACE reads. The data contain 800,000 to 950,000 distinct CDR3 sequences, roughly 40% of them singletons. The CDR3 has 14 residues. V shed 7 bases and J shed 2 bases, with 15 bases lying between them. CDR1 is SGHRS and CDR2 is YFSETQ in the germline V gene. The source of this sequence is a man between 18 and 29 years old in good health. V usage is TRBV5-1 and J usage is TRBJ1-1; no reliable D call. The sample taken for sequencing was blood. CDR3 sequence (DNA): TGCGCCAGCGGCGGTGTAGGCGGTAACACTGAAGCTTTCTTT. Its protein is CASGGVGGNTEAFF.